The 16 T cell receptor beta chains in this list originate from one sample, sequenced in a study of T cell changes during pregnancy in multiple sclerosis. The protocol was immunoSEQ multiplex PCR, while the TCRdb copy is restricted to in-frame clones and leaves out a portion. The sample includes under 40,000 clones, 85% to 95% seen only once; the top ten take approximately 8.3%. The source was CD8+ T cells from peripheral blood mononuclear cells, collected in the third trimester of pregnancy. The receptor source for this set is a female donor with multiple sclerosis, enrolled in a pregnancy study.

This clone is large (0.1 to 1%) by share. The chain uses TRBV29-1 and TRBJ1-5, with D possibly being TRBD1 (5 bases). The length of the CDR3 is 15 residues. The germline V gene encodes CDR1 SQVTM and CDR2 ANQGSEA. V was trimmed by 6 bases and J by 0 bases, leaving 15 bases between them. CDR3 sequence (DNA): TGCAGCGTCGTTGACAGCCCCGTTAGCAATCAGCCCCAGCATTTT. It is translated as CSVVDSPVSNQPQHF. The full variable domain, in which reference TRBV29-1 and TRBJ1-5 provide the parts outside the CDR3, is SAVISQKPSRDICQRGTSLTIQCQVDSQVTMMFWYRQQPGQSLTLIATANQGSEATYESGFVIDKFPISRPNLTFSTLTVSNMSPEDSSIYLCSVVDSPVSNQPQHFGDGTRLSIL.

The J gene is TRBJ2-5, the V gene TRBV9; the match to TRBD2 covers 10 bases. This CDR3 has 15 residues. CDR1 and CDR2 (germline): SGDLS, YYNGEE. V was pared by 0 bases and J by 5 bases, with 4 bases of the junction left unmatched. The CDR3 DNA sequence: TGTGCCAGCAGCGTAGAGGCTAGCGGGGGTGAGACCCAGTACTTC. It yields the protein CASSVEASGGETQYF.

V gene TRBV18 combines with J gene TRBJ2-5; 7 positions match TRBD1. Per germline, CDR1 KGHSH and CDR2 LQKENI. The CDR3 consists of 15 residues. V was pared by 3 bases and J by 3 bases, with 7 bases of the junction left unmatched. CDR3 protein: CASSPRQGPEETQYF. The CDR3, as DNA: TGTGCCAGCTCACCTAGACAGGGTCCCGAAGAGACCCAGTACTTC.

The CDR3 sequence: CASSSRLAGDGEQFF. In DNA form, the CDR3 reads TGTGCCAGCAGCTCGCGACTAGCGGGGGACGGGGAGCAGTTCTTC. The chain joins TRBV13 to TRBJ2-1; 12 bases map to TRBD2. CDR1 and CDR2 from the germline V gene are PRHDT and FYEKMQ (reference sequence). The junction had 8 bases not matched to a gene; V was cut back by 4 bases and J by 10 bases. The CDR3 covers 15 residues.

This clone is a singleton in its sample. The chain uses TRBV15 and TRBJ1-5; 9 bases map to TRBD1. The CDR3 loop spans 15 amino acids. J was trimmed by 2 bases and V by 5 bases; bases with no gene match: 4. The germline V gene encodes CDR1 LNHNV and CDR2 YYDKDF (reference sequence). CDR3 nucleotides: TGTGCCACCAGCGTGGACAGGGGAGGCAATCAGCCCCAGCATTTT. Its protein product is CATSVDRGGNQPQHF.

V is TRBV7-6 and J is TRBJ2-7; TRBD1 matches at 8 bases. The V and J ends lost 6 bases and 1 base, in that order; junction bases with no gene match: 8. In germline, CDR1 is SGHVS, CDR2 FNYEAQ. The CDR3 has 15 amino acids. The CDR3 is CASSPGQGLSYEQYF. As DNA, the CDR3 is TGTGCCAGCAGTCCAGGACAGGGTTTGTCCTACGAGCAGTACTTC.

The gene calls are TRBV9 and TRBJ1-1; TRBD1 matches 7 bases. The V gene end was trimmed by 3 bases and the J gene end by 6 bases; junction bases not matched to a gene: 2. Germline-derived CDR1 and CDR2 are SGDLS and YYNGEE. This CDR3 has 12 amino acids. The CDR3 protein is CASSGQGPEAFF. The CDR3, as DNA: TGTGCCAGCAGCGGACAGGGCCCTGAAGCTTTCTTT.

CDR3 protein: CASSSSDRIPNTEAFF. The CDR3, as DNA: TGTGCCAGCAGCTCGTCCGACAGAATACCAAACACTGAAGCTTTCTTT. The V and J genes are TRBV7-9 and TRBJ1-1, with D perhaps TRBD1 (5 bases). The CDR3 runs 16 residues. Germline V gene data show CDR1 as SEHNR and CDR2 as FQNEAQ (reference sequence). Trimming shortened V by 4 bases and J by 2 bases, and 17 bases separated the two germline ends.

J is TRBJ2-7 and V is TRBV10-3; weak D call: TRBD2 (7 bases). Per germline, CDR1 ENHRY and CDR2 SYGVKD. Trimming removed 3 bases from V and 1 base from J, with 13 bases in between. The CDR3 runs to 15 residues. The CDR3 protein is CAISDVGGRSYEQYF. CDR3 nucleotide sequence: TGTGCCATCAGTGATGTGGGGGGGCGGTCCTACGAGCAGTACTTC.

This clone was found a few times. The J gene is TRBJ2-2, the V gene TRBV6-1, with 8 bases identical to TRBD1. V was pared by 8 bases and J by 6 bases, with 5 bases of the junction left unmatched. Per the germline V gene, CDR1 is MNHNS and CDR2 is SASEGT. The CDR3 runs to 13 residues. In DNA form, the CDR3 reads TGTGCCAGCCCCGGGACAGGCCCCGGGGAGCTGTTTTTT. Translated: CASPGTGPGELFF.

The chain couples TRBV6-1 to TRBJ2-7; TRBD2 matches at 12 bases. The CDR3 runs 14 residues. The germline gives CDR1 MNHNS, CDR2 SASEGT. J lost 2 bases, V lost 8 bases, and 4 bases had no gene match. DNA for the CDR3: TGTGCCAGCGGACTAGCGGGGAAGGCCTACGAGCAGTACTTC. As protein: CASGLAGKAYEQYF.

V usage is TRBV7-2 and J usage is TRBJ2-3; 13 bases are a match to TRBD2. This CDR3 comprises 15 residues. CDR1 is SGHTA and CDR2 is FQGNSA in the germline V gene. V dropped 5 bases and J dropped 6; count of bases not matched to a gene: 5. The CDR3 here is CASSVLAGGLDTQYF. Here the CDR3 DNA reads TGTGCCAGCAGCGTACTAGCGGGGGGGCTCGATACGCAGTATTTT.

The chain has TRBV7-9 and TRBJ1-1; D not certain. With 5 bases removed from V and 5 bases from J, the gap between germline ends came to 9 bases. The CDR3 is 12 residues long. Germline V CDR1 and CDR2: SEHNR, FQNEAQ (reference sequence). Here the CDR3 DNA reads TGTGCCAGCAGCCTAGGAGCGACTGAAGCTTTCTTT. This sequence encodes CASSLGATEAFF.

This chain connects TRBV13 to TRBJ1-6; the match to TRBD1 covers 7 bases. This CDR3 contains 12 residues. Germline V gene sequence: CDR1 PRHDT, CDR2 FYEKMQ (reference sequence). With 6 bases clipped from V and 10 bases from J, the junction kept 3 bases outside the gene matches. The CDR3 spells CASRTGESPLHF. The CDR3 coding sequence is TGTGCCAGCAGAACAGGGGAATCACCCCTCCACTTT.

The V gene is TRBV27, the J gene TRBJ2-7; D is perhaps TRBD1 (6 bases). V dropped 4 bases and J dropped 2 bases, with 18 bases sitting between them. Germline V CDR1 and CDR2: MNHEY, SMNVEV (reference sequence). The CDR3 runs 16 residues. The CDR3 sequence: CASSSNIRDNPYEQYF. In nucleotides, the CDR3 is TGTGCCAGCAGTTCTAATATCCGGGACAACCCCTACGAGCAGTACTTC.

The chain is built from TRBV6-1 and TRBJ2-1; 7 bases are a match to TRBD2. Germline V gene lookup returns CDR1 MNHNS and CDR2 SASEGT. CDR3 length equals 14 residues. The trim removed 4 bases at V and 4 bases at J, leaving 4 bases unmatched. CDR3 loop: CASSVPGLYNEQFF. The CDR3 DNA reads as TGTGCCAGCAGTGTACCGGGACTATACAATGAGCAGTTCTTC.